The 16 T cell receptor beta chains reported below all come from one sample, sequenced in a study of T cell responses to AZD1222 COVID-19 vaccine. TCRdb's copy holds only in-frame clones and misses some; the assay was immunoSEQ multiplex PCR. The sample has 89,000 or so clones, around 93% seen once. Sequenced here: peripheral blood, sampled 28 days after the second AZD1222 dose. The source of these receptors is an adult who received the AZD1222 COVID-19 vaccine.

This chain uses TRBV12-5 with TRBJ1-3; D is undetermined. Germline V gene data show CDR1 as LGHNT and CDR2 as FRNRAP. The V gene lost 1 base and the J gene lost 3 bases, with 1 base spanning the gap. This CDR3 spans 12 amino acids. CDR3 sequence: CASGLGGNTIYF. The CDR3 nucleotides read TGTGCTAGTGGTTTGGGTGGAAACACCATATATTTT.

The J gene is TRBJ1-1, the V gene TRBV4-1, with a tentative D call TRBD1 (6 bases). Trimming took 1 base from V and 5 from J, leaving 14 bases between them. CDR3 length: 15 amino acids. Germline V CDR1 and CDR2: MGHRA, YSYEKL. The CDR3 DNA sequence: TGCGCCAGCAGCCAAGGACAGGCCAAGGGGACTGAAGCTTTCTTT. Protein sequence: CASSQGQAKGTEAFF.

This rearrangement joins TRBV27 to TRBJ2-1; D is unclear. CDR3 length: 11 amino acids. V was cut by 0 bases and J by 10 bases, with 4 bases left in between. CDR1 is MNHEY and CDR2 is SMNVEV in the germline V gene (reference sequence). This chain's CDR3 is CASSLSGEQFF. The CDR3 nucleotides read TGTGCCAGCAGTTTATCGGGGGAGCAGTTCTTC.

CDR3 residues: CAISPRTGRSGANVLTF. The CDR3 DNA follows: TGTGCCATCAGTCCTAGGACAGGCCGCTCTGGGGCCAACGTCCTGACTTTC. This chain joins TRBV10-3 and TRBJ2-6; 7 nucleotides match TRBD1. Trimming removed 5 bases from V and 0 bases from J; junction bases left unmatched: 7. The CDR3 has 17 amino acids. CDR1 and CDR2 from the germline V gene are ENHRY and SYGVKD.

The rearrangement joins TRBV5-5 to TRBJ2-7; the match to TRBD1 covers 7 bases. CDR1 is SGHKS and CDR2 is YYEKEE in the germline V gene (reference sequence). The V segment lost 8 bases and the J segment 0 bases; nucleotides outside the gene matches: 2. This CDR3 spans 12 amino acids. The CDR3 nucleotides are TGTGCCAGTTGGGACAGCTCCTACGAGCAGTACTTC. Amino acids: CASWDSSYEQYF.

The chain links TRBV5-1 to TRBJ1-1, with 8 bases fitting TRBD1. The trim removed 2 bases at V and 5 bases at J, leaving 8 bases unmatched. This CDR3 region has 15 residues. The germline V gene encodes CDR1 SGHRS and CDR2 YFSETQ. The CDR3 loop is CASSFGQGKGTEAFF. The CDR3 DNA is TGCGCCAGCAGCTTTGGACAGGGTAAGGGGACTGAAGCTTTCTTT. Supplemented by reference TRBV5-1 and TRBJ1-1, the full variable domain reads KAGVTQTPRYLIKTRGQQVTLSCSPISGHRSVSWYQQTPGQGLQFLFEYFSETQRNKGNFPGRFSGRQFSNSRSEMNVSTLELGDSALYLCASSFGQGKGTEAFFGQGTRLTVV.

V usage is TRBV2 and J usage is TRBJ2-7; the match to TRBD2 covers 10 bases. Germline-derived CDR1 and CDR2 are SNHLY and FYNNEI. The CDR3 has 14 amino acids. Losses at the gene ends were 5 bases for V and 1 base for J; bases not matched to a gene: 2. This CDR3 reads CASSPGLASYEQYF. CDR3 nucleotides: TGTGCCAGCAGTCCGGGACTAGCGTCCTACGAGCAGTACTTC.

This chain uses TRBV24-1 with TRBJ2-3, with 8 bases identical to TRBD2. J lost 0 bases, V lost 9 bases, and 4 bases had no gene match. Germline V CDR1 and CDR2: KGHDR, SFDVKD. CDR3 length equals 14 residues. The CDR3 bases are TGTGCCACCTCGACTAGCGCCAGCACAGATACGCAGTATTTT. Its protein is CATSTSASTDTQYF.

The CDR3 sequence is CASSLSPDTQYF. DNA for the CDR3: TGTGCCAGCAGCTTAAGTCCAGATACGCAGTATTTT. The chain joins TRBV11-3 to TRBJ2-3; D not resolved. CDR1 SGHNT and CDR2 YENEEA come from the germline V gene. Trimming removed 2 bases at V and 4 bases at J, with 4 bases between. This CDR3 is 12 amino acids long.

The chain has TRBV24-1 and TRBJ2-1, with 9 positions matching TRBD1. The germline V gene has CDR1 KGHDR and CDR2 SFDVKD. The CDR3 has 16 amino acids. Trimming at V came to 2 bases and at J to 2 bases, leaving 3 bases not matched to a gene. CDR3 residues: CATSDSNRGPYNEQFF. The CDR3 DNA reads TGTGCCACCAGTGATTCAAACAGGGGGCCCTACAATGAGCAGTTCTTC.

The J gene is TRBJ2-1, the V gene TRBV6-2 or TRBV6-3; D remains ambiguous. This CDR3 comprises 15 residues. Trimming stripped 0 bases from V and 5 bases from J, with 11 bases between. In germline, CDR1 is MNHEY, CDR2 SVGEGT. The CDR3: CASSYSGQSNNEQFF. The DNA for the CDR3 is TGTGCCAGCAGTTACTCCGGGCAGTCCAACAATGAGCAGTTCTTC.

The V and J genes are TRBV27 and TRBJ2-1, with TRBD2 matching 13 bases. The CDR3 length is 15 residues. V trimming: 7 bases; J trimming: 9 bases; junction bases outside the gene matches: 9. The germline V gene encodes CDR1 MNHEY and CDR2 SMNVEV (reference sequence). CDR3 nucleotide sequence: TGTGCCAGCAAGGTTGGACTAGCGGGAGTTTTTGAGCAGTTCTTC. It yields the protein CASKVGLAGVFEQFF.

J is TRBJ2-2 and V is TRBV24-1; D might be TRBD1 (6 bases). Trimming removed 6 bases at V and 6 bases at J, with 13 bases between. This CDR3 comprises 14 residues. The germline V gene has CDR1 KGHDR and CDR2 SFDVKD. DNA of the CDR3: TGTGCCACCAGTCCACAGGGTTATCCCGGGGAGCTGTTTTTT. It yields the protein CATSPQGYPGELFF.

V usage is TRBV7-2 and J usage is TRBJ2-1, with 8 bases that match TRBD2. The J segment lost 4 bases and the V segment lost 2 bases, leaving 4 bases of the junction unmatched. The CDR3 totals 15 residues. The germline CDR1 and CDR2 sequences are SGHTA and FQGNSA. The CDR3 loop is CASSLNSGIYNEQFF. CDR3 nucleotides: TGTGCCAGCAGCTTAAATAGCGGGATATACAATGAGCAGTTCTTC.

The chain uses TRBV7-2 and TRBJ1-2; 7 positions agree with TRBD1. CDR3 length: 15 amino acids. Trimming at V came to 2 bases and at J to 3 bases, leaving 6 bases not matched to a gene. Per the germline V gene, CDR1 is SGHTA and CDR2 is FQGNSA. CDR3: CASSLREGAHYGYTF. CDR3 DNA sequence: TGTGCCAGCAGCTTACGTGAGGGGGCGCACTATGGCTACACCTTC. Full variable domain (rest looked up from reference TRBV7-2 and TRBJ1-2): GAGVSQSPSNKVTEKGKDVELRCDPISGHTALYWYRQSLGQGLEFLIYFQGNSAPDKSGLPSDRFSAERTGGSVSTLTIQRTQQEDSAVYLCASSLREGAHYGYTFGSGTRLTVV.

V gene TRBV18 combines with J gene TRBJ2-1; D call uncertain. The CDR3 covers 15 residues. Between the trimmed V and J ends, which lost 0 bases and 7 bases, there was a span of 13 bases. The germline gives CDR1 KGHSH, CDR2 LQKENI. The CDR3 loop is CASSPPSTPWNEQFF. CDR3 bases: TGTGCCAGCTCACCACCCTCGACACCTTGGAATGAGCAGTTCTTC.